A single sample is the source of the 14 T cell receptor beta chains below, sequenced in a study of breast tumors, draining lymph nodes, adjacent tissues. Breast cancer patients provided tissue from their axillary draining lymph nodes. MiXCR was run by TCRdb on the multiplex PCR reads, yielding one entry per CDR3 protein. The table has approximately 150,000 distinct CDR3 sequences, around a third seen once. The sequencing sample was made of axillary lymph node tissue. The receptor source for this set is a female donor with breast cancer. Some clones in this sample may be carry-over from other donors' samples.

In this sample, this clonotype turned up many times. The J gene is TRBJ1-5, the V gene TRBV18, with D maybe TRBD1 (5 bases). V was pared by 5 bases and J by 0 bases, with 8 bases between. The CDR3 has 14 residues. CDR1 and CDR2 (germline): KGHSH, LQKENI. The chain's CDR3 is CASSSTDSNQPQHF. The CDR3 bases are TGTGCCAGCTCATCGACAGATAGCAATCAGCCCCAGCATTTT.

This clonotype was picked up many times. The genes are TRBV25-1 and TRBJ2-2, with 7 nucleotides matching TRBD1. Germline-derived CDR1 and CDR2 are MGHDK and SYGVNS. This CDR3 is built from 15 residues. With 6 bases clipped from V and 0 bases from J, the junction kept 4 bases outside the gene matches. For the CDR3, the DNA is TGTGCCAGCAGCTACAGGGGAACGAACACCGGGGAGCTGTTTTTT. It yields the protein CASSYRGTNTGELFF. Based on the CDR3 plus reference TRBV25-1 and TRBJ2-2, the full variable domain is EADIYQTPRYLVIGTGKKITLECSQTMGHDKMYWYQQDPGMELHLIHYSYGVNSTEKGDLSSESTVSRIRTEHFPLTLESARPSHTSQYLCASSYRGTNTGELFFGEGSRLTVL.

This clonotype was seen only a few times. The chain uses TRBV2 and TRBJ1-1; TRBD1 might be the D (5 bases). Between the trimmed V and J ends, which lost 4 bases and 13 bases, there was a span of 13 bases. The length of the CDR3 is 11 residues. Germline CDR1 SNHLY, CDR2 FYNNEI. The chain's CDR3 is CASSVGTKGFF. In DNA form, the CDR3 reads TGTGCCAGCAGTGTCGGGACGAAAGGTTTCTTT. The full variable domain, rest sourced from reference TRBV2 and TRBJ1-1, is EPEVTQTPSHQVTQMGQEVILRCVPISNHLYFYWYRQILGQKVEFLVSFYNNEISEKSEIFDDQFSVERPDGSNFTLKIRSTKLEDSAMYFCASSVGTKGFFGQGTRLTVV.

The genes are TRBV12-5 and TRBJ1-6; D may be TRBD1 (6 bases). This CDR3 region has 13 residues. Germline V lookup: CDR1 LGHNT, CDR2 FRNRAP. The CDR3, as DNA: TGTGCCAGCAGCCGACAGGCTTCCTCACCCCTCCACTTT. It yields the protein CASSRQASSPLHF.

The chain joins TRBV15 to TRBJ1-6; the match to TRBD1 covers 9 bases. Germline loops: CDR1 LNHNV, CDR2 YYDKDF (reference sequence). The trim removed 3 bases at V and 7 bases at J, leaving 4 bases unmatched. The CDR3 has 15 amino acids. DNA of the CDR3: TGTGCCACCAGCAGCGGGACAGGGACAAATTCACCCCTCCACTTT. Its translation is CATSSGTGTNSPLHF. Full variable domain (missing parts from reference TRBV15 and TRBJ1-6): DAMVIQNPRYQVTQFGKPVTLSCSQTLNHNVMYWYQQKSSQAPKLLFHYYDKDFNNEADTPDNFQSRRPNTSFCFLDIRSPGLGDTAMYLCATSSGTGTNSPLHFGNGTRLTVT.

For the CDR3, the DNA is TGTGCCAGCAGCTTAACGCGGGGGAACACCATATATTTT. It translates to CASSLTRGNTIYF. This chain links TRBV7-3 with TRBJ1-3; perhaps TRBD1 as D (5 bases). V lost 0 bases and J 7 bases, leaving 7 bases between the germline ends. The CDR3 loop spans 13 amino acids. CDR1 is SGHTA, CDR2 FQGTGA, per germline.

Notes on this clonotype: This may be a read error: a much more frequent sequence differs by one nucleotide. The CDR3 spells CASSSRQGPETQYF. CDR3 nucleotide sequence: TGTGCCAGCAGCTCAAGACAGGGGCCAGAGACCCAGTACTTC. This sequence joins TRBV11-3 and TRBJ2-5; TRBD1 matches at 8 bases. Germline assignment: CDR1 SGHNT and CDR2 YENEEA. V lost 4 bases to trimming and J lost 4 bases; unmatched junction nucleotides: 5. This CDR3 region has 14 residues.

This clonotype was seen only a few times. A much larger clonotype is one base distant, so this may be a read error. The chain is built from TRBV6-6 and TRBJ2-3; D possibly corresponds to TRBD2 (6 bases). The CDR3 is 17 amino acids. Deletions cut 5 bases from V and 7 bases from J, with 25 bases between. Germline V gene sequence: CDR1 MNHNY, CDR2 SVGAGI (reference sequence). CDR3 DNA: TGTGCCAGCAGTCACACCGGGACGGGAGAAGTTAGGAATACGCAGTATTTT. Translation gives CASSHTGTGEVRNTQYF.

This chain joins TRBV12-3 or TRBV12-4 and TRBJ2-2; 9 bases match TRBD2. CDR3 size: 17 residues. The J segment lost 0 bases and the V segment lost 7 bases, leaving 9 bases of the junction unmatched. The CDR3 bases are TGTGCCAGCAAGGGTAGCGGGGGTGGCGCGAACACCGGGGAGCTGTTTTTT. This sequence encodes CASKGSGGGANTGELFF.

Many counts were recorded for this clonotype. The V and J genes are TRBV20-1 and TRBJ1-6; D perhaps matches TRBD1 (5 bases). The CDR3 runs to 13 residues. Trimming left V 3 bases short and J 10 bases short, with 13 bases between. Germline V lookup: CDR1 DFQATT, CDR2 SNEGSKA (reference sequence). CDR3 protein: CSARSGYGSPLHF. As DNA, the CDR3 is TGCAGTGCTAGGTCAGGGTATGGCTCACCCCTCCACTTT.

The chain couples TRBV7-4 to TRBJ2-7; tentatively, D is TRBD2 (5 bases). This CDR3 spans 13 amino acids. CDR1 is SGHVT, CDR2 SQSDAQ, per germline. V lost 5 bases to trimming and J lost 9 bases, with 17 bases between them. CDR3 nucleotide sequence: TGTGCCAGCAGCGACGGGGTCACAGATACGCAGTACGTC. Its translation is CASSDGVTDTQYV.

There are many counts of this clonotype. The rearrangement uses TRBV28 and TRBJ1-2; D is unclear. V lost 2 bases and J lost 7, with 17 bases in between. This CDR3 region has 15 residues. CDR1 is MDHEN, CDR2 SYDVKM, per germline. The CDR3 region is CASSLSGRSIGGYTF. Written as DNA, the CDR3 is TGTGCCAGCAGTTTAAGTGGACGGTCGATCGGTGGCTACACCTTC.

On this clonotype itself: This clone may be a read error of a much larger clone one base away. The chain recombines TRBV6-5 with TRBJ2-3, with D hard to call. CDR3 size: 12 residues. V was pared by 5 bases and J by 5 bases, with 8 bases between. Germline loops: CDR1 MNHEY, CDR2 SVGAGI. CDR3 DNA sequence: TGTGCCAGCAGTCATCGAAAAGATACGCAGTATTTT. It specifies CASSHRKDTQYF.

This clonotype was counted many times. Here the CDR3 reads CATPSTDTQYF. CDR3 bases: TGTGCCACCCCTAGCACAGATACGCAGTATTTT. The genes are TRBV2 and TRBJ2-3; D gene uncertain. There are 11 residues in the CDR3. The germline CDR1 and CDR2 sequences are SNHLY and FYNNEI. V dropped 10 bases and J dropped 0 bases, with 5 bases sitting between them. The variable domain in full, completed from reference TRBV2 and TRBJ2-3, reads EPEVTQTPSHQVTQMGQEVILRCVPISNHLYFYWYRQILGQKVEFLVSFYNNEISEKSEIFDDQFSVERPDGSNFTLKIRSTKLEDSAMYFCATPSTDTQYFGPGTRLTVL.